The T cell receptor beta chain under discussion was sequenced for a study of a mutant IDH1 vaccine in newly diagnosed glioma. The table came from immunoSEQ multiplex PCR; TCRdb's copy has only in-frame clones and leaves some out. This repertoire shows roughly 25,000 clones, around 79% found once; its top ten account for almost 9.5%. Time point here: week 5, during vaccination. Doses comprised 300 ug of mutant IDH1 20-mer peptide each, plus topical imiquimod. A word on this clone: Its antigen is currently unknown.

Study-level findings and limits: Vaccination elicited immune responses in approximately 93% of patients.

CDR3 length: 13 amino acids. Germline assignment: CDR1 SGHVS and CDR2 FNYEAQ. V shed 2 bases and J shed 0 bases, with 2 bases lying between them. The source is a man in his forties with glioma. Here the sequenced sample was PBMCs, taken from a glioma patient whose treatment included an IDH1 peptide vaccine. The chain employs TRBV7-6 and TRBJ2-1; D remains ambiguous. The CDR3 sequence is CASSLSSYNEQFF. The CDR3 DNA reads TGTGCCAGCAGCTTAAGCTCCTACAATGAGCAGTTCTTC.